This TCR beta chain appears in the sequencing data of a study of blood T cells in healthy people across ages (dated by TCRdb to 2015 to 2017). Context from the whole study: In model experiments, template switching captured about one uniquely barcoded TCR beta cDNA molecule for every two T cells. Age-related changes in TCR beta repertoire diversity were measured in the study by deep sequencing normalized with unique cDNA molecular identifiers. The donors were divided into four age groups: young (average roughly 17 years), middle-aged (approximately 39), aged (about 56) and long-lived (82). For two donors (one aged 18 to 29 and one aged 80 or older), the study analyzed two additional independent replicas of 1 million unique cDNA reads from the same blood draw.

Systemically healthy Caucasian individuals from Russia, some 38 in total and aged about 6 to 95 years, were included as donors. Each donor gave about 11 milliliters of peripheral blood, drawn into EDTA-treated Vacutainer tubes. Ficoll-Paque density-gradient centrifugation was used to isolate PBMCs, with at least 6.5 million obtained per sample. Total RNA was extracted from PBMCs with Trizol reagent, with at least 6 micrograms obtained per sample. For every donor, flow cytometry on a PBMC aliquot measured the percentage of naive CD45RAhigh/CD27high T cells. A note on this clonotype: Its target antigen remains unknown. Base-call qualities are not available, and no considerably larger clone is one nucleotide away.

Libraries were built with 5' RACE. The instrument given in TCRdb is Illumina HiSeq 2500. A second roughly 6 to 12 cycle PCR used a sample-barcoded 5' primer and a J-beta primer mix. A unique molecular identifier was introduced onto each TCR beta cDNA molecule by a template-switch 5' adaptor carrying 12 random nucleotides. At least 3 million CDR3-containing paired-end reads were obtained from each sample. The Mint cDNA synthesis kit, primed by a TRBC-specific oligonucleotide, was used to synthesize first-strand cDNA from all RNA. Following uracil-DNA glycosylase treatment, a first 18-cycle PCR with universal primers M1SS and BC2_uni_R was performed on all cDNA. As for how the authors treated the data: Normalization of each sample was performed by random selection of 1 million high-quality reads, each carrying a distinct molecular identifier. Instead of being binned into consensus sequences, reads that shared molecular identifiers were thrown out. MiTCR, set to a Q25 quality threshold and the strictest error-elimination algorithm, was used for CDR3 identification, clonotype clustering and error correction. Lower-bound total TCR beta diversity was estimated with a nonparametric unseen species model using Euler transformation. TCRdb redid the processing of the public reads, applying fastp at Q25 and MiXCR, and retained in-frame beta chains. Each entry merges the rows of one CDR3 protein and shows their most common DNA and genes. These V and J calls rely on TCRdb rather than the paper's analysis. This sample lists 500,000 to 550,000 distinct CDR3 sequences; about 25% were detected once. The top ten clonotypes cover roughly 9% of the sample.

V is shortened by 2 bases, J by 7 bases, and the region joining them spans 11 bases. Sequences MNHEY (CDR1) and SVGAGI (CDR2) are obtained from the germline V gene. The CDR3 contains 14 residues, cysteine and phenylalanine counted. Solely the CDR3 DNA is kept, with 42 bases framed from the first base. Overall results and qualifications from the work: Observed TCR beta diversity per million T cells fell roughly linearly with age, and a significant reduction was already apparent by age around 40. Estimates of total diversity based on one million sequenced T cells were regarded as lower bounds and as underestimates. The percentage of naive T cells measured by flow cytometry correlated strongly with observed TCR beta diversity. Because donor CMV infection status was unknown, age-related changes in expanded clonotypes were potentially confounded. Since profiling was done on bulk unsorted PBMCs, naive and antigen-experienced compartments could not be conclusively compared. Compared with the aged group, the long-lived group had more naive CD4+ T cells, fewer expanded clones and increased TCR diversity, suggesting age selection.

This same sample was also part of a study on T cells of mothers and their children. Reported in the second study: Donors were nine systemically healthy Caucasian individuals: three mothers and their six children. cDNA synthesis consumed the entire amount of extracted RNA, loaded at approximately 1.6 ug RNA in each 15 ul reaction. In the second PCR, the M1S primer introduced both the sample barcodes and 2-4 random nucleotides. Over 8 million TCR beta CDR3 reads were obtained for each mother, and some 3.1 million reads were obtained for each child. Thymic selection shapes the output of TCR recombination in a similar way in related and unrelated pairs, and inherited differences have a minor effect. Normalized repertoire overlap was always slightly but never significantly higher in related than unrelated mother-child pairs. Persistent microchimeric T cell clones were not detected, at a sensitivity of roughly 100 clones per million clonotypes. Deep NGS was used in the study to compare the TCR beta repertoires of mothers and children and to look for features that separate related mother-child pairs from unrelated individuals. On average, the children were approximately 11 +/- 4 years old, while the mothers were 40 +/- 4 years old. Libraries were sequenced on Illumina HiSeq 2000 with 100+100 nt paired-end reads after adapter ligation with NEBNext reagents. To avoid cross-contamination, the mother libraries and the child libraries were prepared a month apart and sequenced in separate runs. For each donor, between about 500,000 and 2,000,000 distinct TCR beta clonotypes were identified. Naive TCR beta clonotypes were estimated from low-frequency clonotypes matched to each donor's FACS-determined naive share, without sorting.

The receptor was derived from a boy under 18 in good health. Sequencing was done on a sample of blood. The rearranged segments are TRBV6-5 and TRBJ1-4, with a tentative D gene TRBD1 over 5 matching bases. The CDR3 region has the sequence CASSYGGSSEKLFF. The base sequence is TGTGCCAGCAGTTACGGGGGAAGTAGTGAAAAACTGTTTTTT.